This T cell receptor beta chain was observed in a study of blood T cell repertoires in COVID-19 (dated by TCRdb to about 2020). Some background on the complete study: The collaborator samples originated in the United States, Italy and Spain and spanned the acute and convalescent phases of COVID-19. Samples came from the ongoing ImmuneRACE study (first 160 participants) plus 1,254 subjects from 6 global collaborators. Deeply sampled blood TCRbeta repertoires from subjects exposed to, actively infected with, or recovered from COVID-19 were included in the dataset. The sample metadata nearly always contained a de-identified subject ID, COVID-19 status, age in years and sex. HLA class I and class II types, where available, came from metadata supplied by the sample provider rather than from assay-based typing. The material from the prospective study consisted of cDNA or gDNA derived from T cells, B-cell-depleted T cells, or PBMCs. The repertoires were made available in a free public database intended to serve as a resource for research on the immune response to SARS-CoV-2. Paper-wide results and their limitations: The quantity of clinical and demographic metadata differed by source and by participant and was supplied without curation.

The trim is 3 bases for V and 6 bases for J, with a gap of 9 bases between the germline ends. The CDR3 runs 14 amino acids, cysteine and phenylalanine included. Left in the record is the CDR3 DNA by itself, 42 bases read in frame from the first base. As encoded in the germline V gene (reference sequence), CDR1 is MNHEY while CDR2 is SMNVEV. As concerns this clone: Its antigen remains unidentified. No per-base quality is available; no much larger clone lies one base away.

The immunoSEQ Assay, a bias-controlled multiplex PCR, was used to amplify TCRbeta CDR3 regions from genomic DNA. Regarding the original processing steps: The number of nucleated cells in each sample was estimated from the amplification of reference gene primers within the assay. To quantify the absolute abundance of each unique TCRbeta CDR3 rearrangement, sequence reads were collapsed and filtered. For each sample, productive Simpson clonality was calculated as the square root of Simpson's diversity index across productive rearrangements. What TCRdb holds here is the immuneACCESS table cut down to in-frame rearrangements. Part of the clones is not present; checked against another copy, under half of the missing clones reflect an unresolved V gene, and the others are unexplained. The DNA gave D and trimming, while V, J and clone size come from that table. The sample profile shows approximately 97,000 clones; roughly 92% of them were found once. The ten most abundant clones make up around 2% of the sample.

At one collaborating source in Seattle, patients were enrolled during active infection and were followed longitudinally through the course of disease. Each collaborating institution followed its own protocols to collect whole blood in K2EDTA tubes. For TCRbeta analysis, collaborators shipped samples as frozen whole blood, isolated PBMCs, or DNA extracted from either of those sample types. The TCR was taken from a woman in her forties or fifties with COVID-19, enrolled during active disease. The receptor chain draws on TRBV27 and TRBJ1-6, with the D segment identity uncertain. Specimen: peripheral blood. The CDR3 in this case is CASSLVRFNSPLHF. The bases are TGTGCCAGCAGTTTGGTACGGTTTAATTCACCCCTCCACTTT.